This T cell receptor beta chain stems from a study of CD8 T cells in Susac syndrome. Findings and caveats of the study: Acknowledgment was made by the study that its TCR sequencing and HLA analysis involved a relatively small number of individuals.

The V gene end was trimmed by 7 bases and the J gene end by 9 bases; junction bases not matched to a gene: 11. In germline, CDR1 is SGDLS, CDR2 YYNGEE. This CDR3 spans 14 amino acids. Concerning this clonotype itself: As yet, its antigen is unknown.

TCR beta sequences were obtained from blood CD8+ and CD4+ T cells. RNA totalling roughly 0.45 to 1 ug underwent reverse transcription with random hexamers. TCRdb processed the immunoSEQ multiplex PCR reads anew with MiXCR; each CDR3 protein has one entry. The sample gives 250,000 to 350,000 distinct CDR3 sequences, approximately 81% of which show up once; over 0.1% is in the top ten. The sequence was obtained from a human donor with multiple sclerosis. The sample consisted of CD8+ T cells from PBMCs. The rearrangement joins TRBV9 to TRBJ2-2, with 8 nucleotides matching TRBD2. DNA of the CDR3: TGTGCCAGCCGCAGGACTAGCCTTAACCGGGAGCTGTTTTTT. Translated, it gives CASRRTSLNRELFF.